Following are 6 T cell receptor beta chains from one sample sequenced in a study of Tregs in tolerant kidney transplant recipients. Clones were sequenced by immunoSEQ multiplex PCR, and TCRdb holds only the in-frame ones, with some missing. Of some 69,000 clones in the sample, 80% to 85% were seen once. Material for sequencing was CD4+ T cells from blood. Receptors were obtained from a human donor in good health.

The table lists this clone with a few counts. The rearrangement joins TRBV4-1 to TRBJ1-3, with D unresolved. The length of the CDR3 is 17 residues. CDR1 is MGHRA, CDR2 YSYEKL, per germline. Trimming cost V 1 base and J 3 bases, with 16 bases left between them. The CDR3 nucleotides read TGCGCCAGCAGCCAAGGGCCCAGAGGGAGGGATGGAAACACCATATATTTT. Translating gives CASSQGPRGRDGNTIYF.

As DNA, the CDR3 is TGCAGTGCCAGTGGAAGGGAAAAACTGTTTTTT. This sequence encodes CSASGREKLFF. The chain joins TRBV20-1 to TRBJ1-4, with D unresolved. Germline V gives CDR1 DFQATT, CDR2 SNEGSKA (reference sequence). Deletions cut 6 bases from V and 8 bases from J, with 10 bases between. The CDR3 is made up of 11 amino acids.

This clone was observed once. J is TRBJ1-5 and V is TRBV18, with no clear D. The CDR3 is 13 residues long. The V end was cut by 4 bases, the J end by 1 base, with 5 bases between. From germline, CDR1 is KGHSH and CDR2 LQKENI. The CDR3 spells CASSHGSNQPQHF. The CDR3 nucleotides are TGTGCCAGCTCACACGGAAGCAATCAGCCCCAGCATTTT.

The chain recombines TRBV2 with TRBJ1-1; D remains ambiguous. This CDR3 is built from 13 residues. The germline CDR1 and CDR2 sequences are SNHLY and FYNNEI. The germline V and J ends were trimmed by 7 bases and 1 base, with 10 bases remaining between them. The chain's CDR3 is CASIRDPNTEAFF. DNA for the CDR3: TGTGCCAGCATCCGGGATCCGAACACTGAAGCTTTCTTT.

V is TRBV15 and J is TRBJ2-1; TRBD1 agrees at 8 bases. This CDR3 is 14 amino acids long. CDR1 is LNHNV and CDR2 is YYDKDF in the germline V gene (reference sequence). Trimming removed 0 bases from V and 10 bases from J; junction bases left unmatched: 5. The CDR3: CATSRDQGAGEQFF. The CDR3 DNA follows: TGTGCCACCAGCAGAGATCAGGGGGCCGGGGAGCAGTTCTTC. Based on the CDR3 plus reference TRBV15 and TRBJ2-1, the full variable domain is DAMVIQNPRYQVTQFGKPVTLSCSQTLNHNVMYWYQQKSSQAPKLLFHYYDKDFNNEADTPDNFQSRRPNTSFCFLDIRSPGLGDTAMYLCATSRDQGAGEQFFGPGTRLTVL.

The chain carries TRBV5-4 and TRBJ2-3; D uncertain. V lost 0 bases and J 6 bases, leaving 5 bases between the germline ends. The CDR3 is 12 amino acids. The V gene's germline CDR1 is SGHNT and CDR2 YYREEE (reference sequence). The CDR3: CASSLGGDTQYF. The DNA of the CDR3 is TGTGCCAGCAGCTTGGGGGGTGATACGCAGTATTTT.